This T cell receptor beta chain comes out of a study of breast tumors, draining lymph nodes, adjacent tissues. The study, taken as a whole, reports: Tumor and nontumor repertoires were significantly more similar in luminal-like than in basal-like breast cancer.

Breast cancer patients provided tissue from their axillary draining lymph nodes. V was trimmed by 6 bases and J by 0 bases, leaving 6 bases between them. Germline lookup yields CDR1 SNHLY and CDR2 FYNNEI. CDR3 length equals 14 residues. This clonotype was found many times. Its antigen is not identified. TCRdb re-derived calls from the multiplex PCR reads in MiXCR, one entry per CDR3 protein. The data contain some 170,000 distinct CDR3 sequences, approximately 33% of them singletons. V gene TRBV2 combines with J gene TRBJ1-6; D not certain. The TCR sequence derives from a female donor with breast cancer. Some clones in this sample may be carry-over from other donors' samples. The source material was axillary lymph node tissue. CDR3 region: CASRTSSYNSPLHF. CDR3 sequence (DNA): TGTGCCAGCAGGACAAGCTCCTATAATTCACCCCTCCACTTT.